This T cell receptor (beta chain) was identified in a study of cytomegalovirus exposure and HLA in healthy donors. Study overall: Previous work identified roughly 120 million unique TCR beta sequences from about 179 million T cells. Study outcomes and limitations: HLA restriction was apparent for most CMV-associated TCR beta chains in a later analysis. When analyzed later, the rates of TCR association showed variation by HLA locus, with DRB1 the most and HLA-C the fewest. When a later analysis was performed, an Asian-associated ancestry cluster reportedly had fewer N-insertions than the approximately 680-donor mean.

This clone appeared once. As yet, its antigen is unknown. Amplification used 60 Vbeta primers and 13 Jbeta primers. Clones were read by immunoSEQ multiplex PCR, and TCRdb kept only the in-frame ones, dropping some. The sample has tens of thousands of clones; 81% are singletons. The receptor comes from a girl aged 2 to 10 in good health and CMV-seropositive. Sequenced material: PBMCs.

In DNA, the CDR3 is TGTGCCAGCAATCGGGGAAGTGAGCAGTTCTTC. It codes for CASNRGSEQFF. This chain connects TRBV9 to TRBJ2-1, with D perhaps TRBD2 (5 bases). Germline assignment: CDR1 SGDLS and CDR2 YYNGEE. V lost 6 bases and J lost 9, with 10 bases in between. This CDR3 region has 11 residues.